Below, 30 T cell receptor beta chains from the same sample are listed, as sequenced in a study of cytomegalovirus exposure and HLA in healthy donors. It was with 60 Vbeta and 13 Jbeta primers that the PCR ran. Assay used: immunoSEQ multiplex PCR; TCRdb lists only in-frame clones, some missing. The table records about 200,000 clones, roughly 72% of them present only once. Source material: PBMCs. The receptors originated from a man aged 25-45 years in good health and CMV-seronegative.

The chain uses TRBV10-1 and TRBJ1-5; 10 bases agree with TRBD1. Trimming removed 3 bases from V and 7 bases from J; junction bases left unmatched: 6. CDR1 WNHNN and CDR2 SYGVQD come from the germline V gene (reference sequence). The CDR3 loop spans 15 amino acids. The CDR3 spells CASSEGTGAGQPQHF. Here the CDR3 DNA reads TGCGCCAGCAGTGAAGGGACAGGGGCTGGGCAGCCCCAGCATTTT.

This clone has just a few counts. This chain connects TRBV7-3 to TRBJ2-1, with TRBD2 matching 14 bases. This CDR3 region has 17 residues. V lost 5 bases and J lost 7; bases outside the gene matches: 10. The V gene's germline CDR1 is SGHTA and CDR2 FQGTGA. This CDR3 reads CASSPPGTSGSLNEQFF. CDR3 bases: TGTGCCAGCAGCCCACCCGGGACTAGCGGGAGTTTAAATGAGCAGTTCTTC.

The CDR3 sequence is CASSETGLAYEQYF. The CDR3 nucleotides are TGTGCCAGCAGTGAGACGGGACTAGCTTACGAGCAGTACTTC. This rearrangement joins TRBV6-1 to TRBJ2-7; 9 nucleotides line up with TRBD2. The J segment lost 4 bases and the V segment lost 3 bases, leaving 4 bases of the junction unmatched. Germline V gene lookup returns CDR1 MNHNS and CDR2 SASEGT. This CDR3 contains 14 residues.

This clone is a singleton in its sample. This rearrangement joins TRBV28 to TRBJ2-7; 7 bases agree with TRBD1. The germline gives CDR1 MDHEN, CDR2 SYDVKM. V was clipped by 4 bases and J by 0 bases; unmatched bases: 6. CDR3 length: 15 amino acids. CDR3 sequence reads: CASSSFGQVSYEQYF. CDR3 nucleotides: TGTGCCAGCAGTTCGTTCGGACAGGTCTCCTACGAGCAGTACTTC.

The CDR3 spells CASSPSGTSGFMSDTQYF. The CDR3 DNA reads as TGTGCCAGCAGTCCCTCGGGGACTAGCGGGTTTATGTCAGATACGCAGTATTTT. The rearrangement joins TRBV28 to TRBJ2-3; 12 bases are shared with TRBD2. Trimming removed 5 bases from V and 4 bases from J; junction bases left unmatched: 13. The CDR3 extends over 18 amino acids. The germline V gene encodes CDR1 MDHEN and CDR2 SYDVKM.

This clone occurred a few times. The chain couples TRBV11-3 to TRBJ2-2; D might be TRBD2 (6 bases). V gave up 5 bases and J gave up 4 bases, with 8 bases separating them. This CDR3 is built from 13 residues. Per the germline V gene, CDR1 is SGHNT and CDR2 is YENEEA. The CDR3 sequence is CASSRDFTGELFF. The CDR3 bases are TGTGCCAGCAGCCGGGACTTCACCGGGGAGCTGTTTTTT.

A single count supports this clone. A junction end diverges from the germline sequence, so it may reflect a read error. The gene calls are TRBV25-1 and TRBJ2-5; 9 bases agree with TRBD1. The CDR3 consists of 18 residues. Germline V CDR1 and CDR2: MGHDK, SYGVNS. The CDR3 reads CASSATGGTGRPQEAQYF. The DNA for the CDR3 is TGTGCCAGCAGCGCCACTGGGGGGACAGGGAGACCCCAAGAGGCCCAGTACTTC.

This chain connects TRBV10-3 to TRBJ2-5; D may be TRBD2 (5 bases). V shed 8 bases and J shed 2 bases, with 15 bases lying between them. The CDR3 length is 14 residues. Germline V gene lookup returns CDR1 ENHRY and CDR2 SYGVKD. The CDR3 DNA reads as TGTGCCATCGGTCGAAGCGGAAGTCAAGAGACCCAGTACTTC. Its protein product is CAIGRSGSQETQYF.

J is TRBJ2-7 and V is TRBV18; D gene uncertain. The germline CDR1 and CDR2 sequences are KGHSH and LQKENI. V shed 2 bases and J shed 4 bases, with 9 bases lying between them. This CDR3 has 13 amino acids. The CDR3 protein is CASSPILEYEQYF. CDR3 coding DNA: TGTGCCAGCTCACCAATCCTAGAGTACGAGCAGTACTTC.

The chain is built from TRBV27 and TRBJ1-2; D remains ambiguous. The CDR3 totals 12 residues. Trimming shortened V by 9 bases and J by 5 bases, and 13 bases separated the two germline ends. Germline lookup yields CDR1 MNHEY and CDR2 SMNVEV (reference sequence). The CDR3 bases are TGTGCCAGTACGGTGCGGGGATATGGCTACACCTTC. This encodes CASTVRGYGYTF.

The genes are TRBV6-5 and TRBJ1-5; D gene uncertain. With 6 bases removed from V and 5 bases from J, the gap between germline ends came to 17 bases. The CDR3 has 15 amino acids. CDR1 and CDR2 from the germline V gene are MNHEY and SVGAGI. In DNA form, the CDR3 reads TGTGCCAGCAGCCGATTTGCCACAACCGATCAGCCCCAGCATTTT. Translated, it gives CASSRFATTDQPQHF.

The chain couples TRBV29-1 to TRBJ2-7, with TRBD1 matching over 9 bases. Germline V gene data show CDR1 as SQVTM and CDR2 as ANQGSEA. Trimming cost V 1 base and J 1 base; bases outside gene matches: 2. The CDR3 is 14 amino acids. The CDR3 DNA sequence: TGCAGCGTTGAAGGGACAGGGGAATCCTACGAGCAGTACTTC. This sequence encodes CSVEGTGESYEQYF.

The table lists this clone with a count of one. V and J are TRBV18 and TRBJ1-1; 7 positions agree with TRBD1. This CDR3 is built from 15 residues. V shed 2 bases, J shed 4 bases, and the junction held 7 bases outside the gene matches. Germline V CDR1 and CDR2: KGHSH, LQKENI. CDR3 DNA: TGTGCCAGCTCACCATCCAGGTCAGGGGGCACTGAAGCTTTCTTT. Translation gives CASSPSRSGGTEAFF. The variable domain in full, with the rest retrieved from reference TRBV18 and TRBJ1-1, is NAGVMQNPRHLVRRRGQEARLRCSPMKGHSHVYWYRQLPEEGLKFMVYLQKENIIDESGMPKERFSAEFPKEGPSILRIQQVVRGDSAAYFCASSPSRSGGTEAFFGQGTRLTVV.

The V call is TRBV14, the J call TRBJ1-1; 7 bases line up with TRBD1. Germline V gives CDR1 SGHDN, CDR2 FVKESK. The CDR3 is 12 amino acids. J was trimmed by 11 bases and V by 3 bases; bases with no gene match: 6. The CDR3 protein is CASSQGQSSAFF. CDR3 in DNA: TGTGCCAGCAGCCAGGGACAGTCTTCCGCTTTCTTT.

This clone was picked up a small number of times. The rearrangement uses TRBV12-2 and TRBJ1-3; TRBD1 is the table's D call, not checked against the DNA. TRBV12-2 is termed a pseudogene. The CDR3 extends over 15 amino acids. CDR3 in amino acids: CASRKIRDTGNTIYF. CDR3 in DNA: TGTGCAAGTCGAAAAATCCGGGACACTGGAAACACCATATATTTT.

This clone has only one observation. The rearrangement links TRBV18 to TRBJ1-4; 7 bases line up with TRBD1. The CDR3 spans 13 residues. J lost 6 bases, V lost 8 bases, and 6 bases had no gene match. Germline CDR1 reads KGHSH; CDR2 reads LQKENI. CDR3 sequence (DNA): TGTGCCAGCACTAGGGGGCCGGATGAAAAACTGTTTTTT. This encodes CASTRGPDEKLFF.

The count of this clone is one. V and J are TRBV5-1 and TRBJ2-5, with D possibly TRBD2 on 5 matching bases. The V gene's germline CDR1 is SGHRS and CDR2 YFSETQ. Trimming stripped 0 bases from V and 2 bases from J, with 8 bases between. CDR3 length: 14 residues. The CDR3 spells CASSLDSAQETQYF. The CDR3, as DNA: TGCGCCAGCAGCTTGGATAGCGCTCAAGAGACCCAGTACTTC.

The chain has TRBV10-3 and TRBJ2-2; D is undetermined. Deletions cut 8 bases from V and 2 bases from J, with 9 bases between. Germline-derived CDR1 and CDR2 are ENHRY and SYGVKD. This CDR3 region has 13 residues. The CDR3 sequence: CAIAADNTGELFF. CDR3 nucleotide sequence: TGTGCCATCGCGGCCGATAACACCGGGGAGCTGTTTTTT.

The chain employs TRBV30 and TRBJ1-1; D perhaps matches TRBD1 (6 bases). CDR1 GTSNPN and CDR2 SVGIG come from the germline V gene (reference sequence). Trimming shortened V by 0 bases and J by 6 bases, and 11 bases separated the two germline ends. The CDR3 covers 13 residues. The CDR3 loop reads CAWSVQGAAEAFF. The CDR3 region has the DNA TGTGCCTGGAGTGTACAGGGTGCGGCTGAAGCTTTCTTT.

V is TRBV2 and J is TRBJ2-7, with 14 bases fitting TRBD2. Germline V CDR1 and CDR2: SNHLY, FYNNEI. The J segment lost 5 bases and the V segment lost 9 bases, leaving 6 bases of the junction unmatched. This CDR3 is built from 14 residues. The CDR3 DNA reads as TGTGCCAGGACCCGGACTAGCGGGAGGCACGAGCAGTACTTC. Its translation: CARTRTSGRHEQYF.

This clone was found many times. V and J are TRBV5-1 and TRBJ1-1, with D perhaps matching TRBD1 (5 bases). The CDR3 spans 14 residues. The germline CDR1 and CDR2 sequences are SGHRS and YFSETQ. Trimming stripped 4 bases from V and 3 bases from J, with 13 bases between. CDR3 nucleotides: TGCGCCAGCAGCAGCGGGACCTACCACACTGAAGCTTTCTTT. Its protein product is CASSSGTYHTEAFF. The full variable domain, its missing parts supplied by reference TRBV5-1 and TRBJ1-1, is KAGVTQTPRYLIKTRGQQVTLSCSPISGHRSVSWYQQTPGQGLQFLFEYFSETQRNKGNFPGRFSGRQFSNSRSEMNVSTLELGDSALYLCASSSGTYHTEAFFGQGTRLTVV.

The V gene is TRBV29-1, the J gene TRBJ1-4; D perhaps matches TRBD1 (6 bases). The V gene's germline CDR1 is SQVTM and CDR2 ANQGSEA. The CDR3 is 16 residues long. Trimming took 4 bases from V and 7 from J, leaving 22 bases between them. The CDR3 protein is CSVVGLGGSGGEKLFF. CDR3 DNA: TGCAGCGTTGTAGGACTTGGGGGCTCCGGAGGTGAAAAACTGTTTTTT.

This chain connects TRBV5-1 to TRBJ2-7, with 12 bases fitting TRBD2. This CDR3 is 16 amino acids long. The junction had 11 bases not matched to a gene; V was cut back by 3 bases and J by 7 bases. Looked up from germline, CDR1 is SGHRS and CDR2 is YFSETQ. DNA of the CDR3: TGCGCCAGCAGCTACGGACTAGCGGGACCACCTGGGGAGCAGTACTTC. This translates into CASSYGLAGPPGEQYF.

This clone was seen only a few times. The V call is TRBV21-1, the J call TRBJ1-6; the DNA was not used to check the table's D call, TRBD1. TRBV21-1 is described as a pseudogene. This CDR3 region has 16 residues. CDR3 DNA: TGTGCCAGCAGCAAAATGGGGCAGGGGGTCAATTCACCCCTCCACTTT. It codes for CASSKMGQGVNSPLHF.

This clone is a singleton in its sample. The chain links TRBV6-5 to TRBJ2-1, with D possibly matching TRBD1 (6 bases). Germline V gene data show CDR1 as MNHEY and CDR2 as SVGAGI. The CDR3 spans 12 residues. The V end lost 7 bases, the J end lost 9 bases, and 13 bases lay between the germline ends. CDR3 sequence: CASNRQGSEQFF. CDR3 coding DNA: TGTGCCAGCAACCGTCAGGGGAGTGAGCAGTTCTTC.

This chain connects TRBV11-2 to TRBJ2-7, with 11 bases fitting TRBD2. Germline loops: CDR1 SGHAT, CDR2 FQNNGV. The CDR3 consists of 14 residues. Unmatched junction bases numbered 2, after V lost 3 bases and J lost 4 bases. The CDR3 region has the DNA TGTGCCAGCAGCTTTACTAGCGGGAGTTACGAGCAGTACTTC. Its translation is CASSFTSGSYEQYF.

The sample holds one count of this clone. V and J are TRBV4-1 and TRBJ1-4; 7 bases map to TRBD1. Trimming removed 2 bases from V and 2 bases from J; junction bases left unmatched: 5. The CDR3 has 16 residues. Germline lookup yields CDR1 MGHRA and CDR2 YSYEKL. The CDR3 region has the DNA TGCGCCAGCAGCCAAACCGCAGGGGGTACTAATGAAAAACTGTTTTTT. Encoded protein: CASSQTAGGTNEKLFF.

A single count supports this clone. This sample includes further DNA sequences coding for the same CDR3. V usage is TRBV9 and J usage is TRBJ1-2, with a weak D call TRBD1 (6 bases). V was pared by 0 bases and J by 4 bases, with 10 bases between. The CDR3 has 14 amino acids. Germline CDR1 SGDLS, CDR2 YYNGEE. CDR3 in amino acids: CASSVAGQPYGYTF. In DNA, the CDR3 is TGTGCCAGCAGCGTAGCCGGACAGCCCTATGGCTACACCTTC.

This clone was detected only a few times. Other DNA sequences in the sample encode the same CDR3. The chain employs TRBV25-1 and TRBJ2-2; maybe TRBD1 (5 bases). Trimming left V 5 bases short and J 5 bases short, with 9 bases between. Germline CDR1 MGHDK, CDR2 SYGVNS. The CDR3 contains 13 residues. The DNA of the CDR3 is TGTGCCAGCAGTCAGGGTCGAACCGGGGAGCTGTTTTTT. Its translation: CASSQGRTGELFF.

The chain is built from TRBV10-3 and TRBJ2-1, with 8 bases identical to TRBD2. Losses at the gene ends were 2 bases for V and 6 bases for J; bases not matched to a gene: 6. The CDR3 covers 15 residues. CDR1 is ENHRY, CDR2 SYGVKD, per germline. CDR3 amino acids: CAISEPAGAGNEQFF. The CDR3 nucleotides are TGTGCCATCAGTGAGCCAGCGGGAGCAGGCAATGAGCAGTTCTTC.